The 25 T cell receptor beta chains below were found in one sample sequenced in a study of blood T cell repertoires in COVID-19. Using immunoSEQ multiplex PCR, the repertoire was profiled, and TCRdb retains in-frame clones only, with some absent. The sample lists about 200,000 clones, around 80% seen once, with roughly 27% in the top ten. Source material: peripheral blood. Receptors originate from a man aged 40-49 years with acute or convalescent COVID-19.

This chain links TRBV28 with TRBJ1-3; D uncertain. V was shortened by 0 bases and J by 3 bases, with 9 bases between the two germline ends. This CDR3 comprises 15 residues. Germline CDR1 MDHEN, CDR2 SYDVKM. DNA for the CDR3: TGTGCCAGCAGTTTATGGTCACAAGTTGGAAACACCATATATTTT. Its translation is CASSLWSQVGNTIYF. Full variable domain (remainder filled in from reference TRBV28 and TRBJ1-3): DVKVTQSSRYLVKRTGEKVFLECVQDMDHENMFWYRQDPGLGLRLIYFSYDVKMKEKGDIPEGYSVSREKKERFSLILESASTNQTSMYLCASSLWSQVGNTIYFGEGSWLTVV.

The V call is TRBV9, the J call TRBJ2-2, with TRBD2 matching over 11 bases. CDR3 length: 15 amino acids. V shed 6 bases, J shed 6 bases, and the junction held 7 bases outside the gene matches. Germline CDR1 reads SGDLS; CDR2 reads YYNGEE. The CDR3 loop is CASTGGLAGSGELFF. The CDR3 DNA reads as TGTGCCAGCACCGGCGGACTAGCGGGTTCCGGGGAGCTGTTTTTT.

The chain is built from TRBV15 and TRBJ1-2; TRBD1 is a possible D gene (5 bases). Trimming stripped 1 base from V and 6 bases from J, with 9 bases between. This CDR3 contains 13 residues. CDR1 and CDR2 (germline): LNHNV, YYDKDF (reference sequence). The CDR3 is CATSRVQGHGYTF. In DNA, the CDR3 is TGTGCCACCAGCAGAGTTCAGGGTCATGGCTACACCTTC.

The chain carries TRBV19 and TRBJ1-2; 9 bases align to TRBD1. The CDR3 covers 15 residues. Germline-derived CDR1 and CDR2 are LNHDA and SQIVND (reference sequence). The junction had 15 bases not matched to a gene; V was cut back by 10 bases and J by 6 bases. CDR3 nucleotides: TGTGCCACCACCCTATCTTCCGACAGGGGGAATGGCTACACCTTC. It yields the protein CATTLSSDRGNGYTF.

The chain joins TRBV6-4 to TRBJ2-1; TRBD2 is a possible D gene (6 bases). Germline-derived CDR1 and CDR2 are MRHNA and SNTAGT. The CDR3 has 13 amino acids. V lost 2 bases, J lost 9 bases, and 11 bases lay in between. The CDR3 sequence is CASSDRGGIEQFF. CDR3 sequence (DNA): TGTGCCAGCAGTGACAGGGGCGGGATTGAGCAGTTCTTC.

This clone was detected only a few times. This chain joins TRBV18 and TRBJ1-1; 10 positions match TRBD1. This CDR3 region has 13 residues. V lost 8 bases to trimming and J lost 4 bases; unmatched junction nucleotides: 4. From germline, CDR1 is KGHSH and CDR2 LQKENI. The CDR3 reads CASTRQGATEAFF. The CDR3 DNA is TGTGCCAGCACACGACAGGGGGCCACTGAAGCTTTCTTT.

The rearrangement links TRBV2 to TRBJ2-7, with D perhaps matching TRBD1 (5 bases). V was pared by 11 bases and J by 3 bases, with 17 bases between. The CDR3 extends over 13 amino acids. Germline-derived CDR1 and CDR2 are SNHLY and FYNNEI. CDR3 sequence (DNA): TGTGCCGGAACAGGCGCCATTAGCTACGAGCAGTACTTC. Translating it yields CAGTGAISYEQYF. The variable domain in full, with the rest retrieved from reference TRBV2 and TRBJ2-7, is EPEVTQTPSHQVTQMGQEVILRCVPISNHLYFYWYRQILGQKVEFLVSFYNNEISEKSEIFDDQFSVERPDGSNFTLKIRSTKLEDSAMYFCAGTGAISYEQYFGPGTRLTVT.

This clone was detected once. The V and J genes are TRBV11-2 and TRBJ2-7; the match to TRBD2 covers 8 bases. The CDR3 extends over 12 amino acids. Germline V gene sequence: CDR1 SGHAT, CDR2 FQNNGV. With V trimmed by 5 bases and J by 8 bases, 5 bases remained unmatched. CDR3: CASSQTSGQQYF. The CDR3 DNA reads as TGTGCCAGCAGCCAAACTAGCGGACAGCAGTACTTC.

This clone has a handful of counts. The chain has TRBV4-3 and TRBJ1-4; D unclear. The V end was cut by 0 bases, the J end by 5 bases, with 13 bases between. The CDR3 extends over 16 amino acids. CDR1 is LGHNA and CDR2 is YSLEER in the germline V gene. CDR3: CASSQDRWRVNEKLFF. The CDR3 DNA is TGCGCCAGCAGCCAAGATAGGTGGAGGGTAAATGAAAAACTGTTTTTT.

J is TRBJ2-1 and V is TRBV19; perhaps TRBD1 as D (5 bases). The V end was cut by 5 bases, the J end by 2 bases, with 10 bases between. The CDR3 spans 14 residues. Germline V CDR1 and CDR2: LNHDA, SQIVND (reference sequence). The DNA of the CDR3 is TGTGCCAGTAGTGTCAGGGTGCCCTACAATGAGCAGTTCTTC. The encoded protein is CASSVRVPYNEQFF.

The V call is TRBV12-3 or TRBV12-4, the J call TRBJ2-7, with a tentative D call TRBD2 (5 bases). This CDR3 has 13 amino acids. V was pared by 4 bases and J by 1 base, with 8 bases between. The CDR3 spells CASSYGSSYEQYF. DNA of the CDR3: TGTGCCAGCAGTTATGGGAGTTCCTACGAGCAGTACTTC.

The J gene is TRBJ1-2, the V gene TRBV6-6; D may be TRBD1 (6 bases). Deletions cut 6 bases from V and 2 bases from J, with 13 bases between. This CDR3 is 14 amino acids long. Germline V gives CDR1 MNHNY, CDR2 SVGAGI (reference sequence). The CDR3 sequence: CASRYRAGNYGYTF. The CDR3 DNA follows: TGTGCCAGCAGATACAGGGCGGGAAACTATGGCTACACCTTC.

The rearrangement joins TRBV19 to TRBJ1-5; 10 bases agree with TRBD1. V shed 2 bases, J shed 4 bases, and the junction held 5 bases outside the gene matches. The CDR3 sequence is 16 residues long. Per the germline V gene, CDR1 is LNHDA and CDR2 is SQIVND (reference sequence). The CDR3 sequence: CASSIRRTGGNQPQHF. The CDR3 region has the DNA TGTGCCAGTAGTATACGACGGACAGGGGGAAATCAGCCCCAGCATTTT.

This clone was seen just once. The chain is built from TRBV9 and TRBJ2-1; 8 nucleotides agree with TRBD2. Germline V gene lookup returns CDR1 SGDLS and CDR2 YYNGEE. This CDR3 has 14 residues. After removal of 4 bases from V and 10 bases from J, the junction contained 10 bases not matched to a gene. CDR3 coding DNA: TGTGCCAGCAGCCAAACCTTAGCGGGAAGGGAGCAGTTCTTC. Its protein product is CASSQTLAGREQFF.

This chain joins TRBV7-2 and TRBJ2-1, with no clear D. The V gene lost 4 bases and the J gene lost 0 bases, with 10 bases spanning the gap. The CDR3 extends over 15 amino acids. In germline, CDR1 is SGHTA, CDR2 FQGNSA. CDR3 amino acids: CASSSDSSSYNEQFF. CDR3 DNA sequence: TGTGCCAGCAGCTCCGACTCGAGCTCCTACAATGAGCAGTTCTTC.

The count of this clone is one. The V gene is TRBV6-2 or TRBV6-3, the J gene TRBJ1-1; TRBD1 agrees at 11 bases. V lost 4 bases and J lost 11; bases outside the gene matches: 12. Germline values: CDR1 MNHEY, CDR2 SVGEGT. There are 15 residues in the CDR3. CDR3 sequence: CASSSTGTGGFVAFF. The CDR3 DNA sequence: TGTGCCAGCAGTTCCACCGGGACAGGGGGTTTCGTGGCTTTCTTT.

This clone was seen a few times. The chain links TRBV6-5 to TRBJ1-1; no reliable D call. V lost 0 bases and J lost 1, with 9 bases in between. Germline CDR1 reads MNHEY; CDR2 reads SVGAGI. The CDR3 length is 15 residues. CDR3 nucleotides: TGTGCCAGCAGTTACTCTCGTATGTCGAACACTGAAGCTTTCTTT. Encoded protein: CASSYSRMSNTEAFF.

In its sample, this clone was seen a few times. CDR3 DNA sequence: TGTGCCATCAGTGAGCCCCCCCGGACGGCGGGAGAGGGTGAGCAGTTCTTC. Its protein product is CAISEPPRTAGEGEQFF. The rearrangement uses TRBV10-3 and TRBJ2-1; 7 positions match TRBD2. Per the germline V gene, CDR1 is ENHRY and CDR2 is SYGVKD. V was pared by 2 bases and J by 9 bases, with 16 bases of the junction left unmatched. The CDR3 loop spans 17 amino acids.

The genes are TRBV6-6 and TRBJ1-6, with D tentatively TRBD1 (6 bases). V lost 6 bases and J 9 bases, leaving 12 bases between the germline ends. This CDR3 region has 13 residues. Germline values: CDR1 MNHNY, CDR2 SVGAGI (reference sequence). The CDR3 is CASRDTQGSPLHF. The CDR3 bases are TGTGCCAGCAGAGACACACAGGGTTCACCCCTCCACTTT.

The chain recombines TRBV18 with TRBJ2-5; the match to TRBD1 covers 11 bases. Trimming at V came to 6 bases and at J to 3 bases, leaving 6 bases not matched to a gene. CDR1 and CDR2 (germline): KGHSH, LQKENI. CDR3 length: 15 residues. The CDR3 DNA reads as TGTGCCAGCTCTCGGGACAGGGGGGCCGAAGAGACCCAGTACTTC. It is translated as CASSRDRGAEETQYF. The full variable domain, its missing parts supplied by reference TRBV18 and TRBJ2-5, is NAGVMQNPRHLVRRRGQEARLRCSPMKGHSHVYWYRQLPEEGLKFMVYLQKENIIDESGMPKERFSAEFPKEGPSILRIQQVVRGDSAAYFCASSRDRGAEETQYFGPGTRLLVL.

This clone is a singleton in its sample. This sequence joins TRBV29-1 and TRBJ2-1; TRBD2 aligns across 14 bases. This CDR3 contains 17 residues. The J segment lost 2 bases and the V segment lost 6 bases, leaving 9 bases of the junction unmatched. CDR1 is SQVTM and CDR2 is ANQGSEA in the germline V gene. The CDR3 protein is CSVAGLAGVIPYNEQFF. CDR3 sequence (DNA): TGCAGCGTAGCGGGACTAGCGGGAGTCATCCCCTACAATGAGCAGTTCTTC.

CDR3 DNA: TGTGCCAGTAGTATCTCTTTCAGGGGACAGGGGTTACGGAATCAGCCCCAGCATTTT. Its protein product is CASSISFRGQGLRNQPQHF. The J gene is TRBJ1-5, the V gene TRBV19, with TRBD1 matching 10 bases. The junction had 15 bases not matched to a gene; V was cut back by 3 bases and J by 4 bases. CDR1 is LNHDA, CDR2 SQIVND, per germline (reference sequence). The CDR3 runs 19 residues. The variable domain in full, with the rest retrieved from reference TRBV19 and TRBJ1-5, is DGGITQSPKYLFRKEGQNVTLSCEQNLNHDAMYWYRQDPGQGLRLIYYSQIVNDFQKGDIAEGYSVSREKKESFPLTVTSAQKNPTAFYLCASSISFRGQGLRNQPQHFGDGTRLSIL.

This clone has more than one count but fewer than ten. This chain uses TRBV19 with TRBJ1-5; 7 bases align to TRBD1. V lost 6 bases, J lost 0 bases, and 11 bases stayed unmatched. The CDR3 spans 17 residues. Germline CDR1 and CDR2: LNHDA and SQIVND (reference sequence). CDR3 sequence: CASSSRRDSHSNQPQHF. In DNA, the CDR3 is TGTGCCAGTAGCAGTCGCCGGGACAGTCATAGCAATCAGCCCCAGCATTTT.

This clone appeared a few times. CDR3 sequence (DNA): TGTGCCAGCAGCCAAGGACTAGCGCCGTCAGATACGCAGTATTTT. It codes for CASSQGLAPSDTQYF. The chain uses TRBV13 and TRBJ2-3, with 9 bases identical to TRBD2. This CDR3 has 15 residues. Germline assignment: CDR1 PRHDT and CDR2 FYEKMQ (reference sequence). J was trimmed by 4 bases and V by 5 bases; bases with no gene match: 7.

This clone occurred a few times. This chain's CDR3 is CASSDYSYEQYF. The CDR3, as DNA: TGTGCCAGCAGTGACTACAGCTACGAGCAGTACTTC. The gene calls are TRBV2 and TRBJ2-7; D is unclear. The CDR3 runs to 12 residues. The germline CDR1 and CDR2 sequences are SNHLY and FYNNEI. V lost 3 bases to trimming and J lost 3 bases, with 6 bases between them.